This is a list of T cell receptor beta chains from one sample in a study of response to subunit inactivated influenza vaccine. TCRdb analysed the RT-PCR reads with MiXCR anew, one entry per CDR3 protein. There are 400,000 to 650,000 distinct CDR3 sequences in the sample; roughly 7.6% occur only once, and around 14% lies in the top ten. The specimen comprised PBMCs from blood, sampled approximately 25 months after vaccination. These receptors came from a man aged 50 to 69 who received an inactivated influenza vaccine. Both conserved end residues are part of each CDR3. The D gene is left open where the match is weak. A clone size is listed for some rows: how often the clone was seen (once, few, many), or a class if it is expanded.

>TRBV28|few|.|TRBJ2-5
CASSLSSFVLEDSKTQYF
TGTGCCAGCAGTTTATCGTCATTCGTGTTAGAGGACTCGAAGACCCAGTACTTC
>TRBV12-3/TRBV12-4|few|.|TRBJ2-1
CASSPTGRYNEQFF
TGTGCCAGCAGTCCGACGGGACGGTACAATGAGCAGTTCTTC
>TRBV2|few|TRBD1|TRBJ2-5
CASSSGQGERKTQYF
TGTGCCAGCAGCTCAGGACAGGGAGAGAGGAAGACCCAGTACTTC
>TRBV6-5|.|TRBD1|TRBJ2-1
CASSYGQGISSYNEQFF
TGTGCCAGCAGTTACGGACAGGGCATTAGCTCCTACAATGAGCAGTTCTTC
>TRBV3-1|.|.|TRBJ2-2
CASRGSSTTGELFF
TGTGCCAGCAGGGGGTCTAGTACCACCGGGGAGCTGTTTTTT
>TRBV7-3|few|.|TRBJ2-5
CASSLNSGETQYF
TGTGCCAGCAGCTTAAATAGCGGAGAGACCCAGTACTTC
>TRBV30|.|.|TRBJ1-5
CAWSRLNQPQHF
TGTGCCTGGAGTAGGTTGAATCAGCCCCAGCATTTT
>TRBV11-2|.|TRBD2|TRBJ2-7
CASSSGLAGGFSYEQYF
TGTGCCAGCAGCTCGGGACTAGCGGGAGGATTCTCCTACGAGCAGTACTTC
>TRBV2|few|.|TRBJ2-1
CASSRRQPIYNEQFF
TGTGCCAGCAGTCGACGGCAGCCAATCTACAATGAGCAGTTCTTC
>TRBV5-1|.|.|TRBJ1-4
CASSFWDTNEKLFF
TGCGCCAGCAGCTTTTGGGATACTAATGAAAAACTGTTTTTT
>TRBV11-2|many|.|TRBJ2-4
CASSLGSGRENIQYF
TGTGCCAGCAGCTTAGGATCTGGCAGGGAAAACATTCAGTACTTC
>TRBV5-1|.|TRBD2|TRBJ2-1
CASSRPSGSLNEQFF
TGCGCCAGCAGCAGACCTAGCGGGAGTCTGAATGAGCAGTTCTTC
>TRBV12-3/TRBV12-4|few|.|TRBJ2-3
CASRMTASRVDTQYF
TGTGCCAGCAGGATGACGGCGTCGCGCGTAGATACGCAGTATTTT
>TRBV29-1|.|.|TRBJ1-3
CSVFGRRLPLGNTIYF
TGCAGCGTCTTTGGTCGACGGTTGCCCCTTGGAAACACCATATATTTT
>TRBV7-2|many|.|TRBJ1-6
CASSLEQINSPLHF
TGTGCCAGCAGCTTAGAACAGATTAATTCACCCCTCCACTTT
>TRBV20-1|.|.|TRBJ1-3
CSARDLLDTIYF
TGCAGTGCTAGAGATTTACTGGACACCATATATTTT
>TRBV29-1|.|.|TRBJ2-7
CSVVEGNGYEQYF
TGCAGCGTTGTAGAGGGGAACGGCTACGAGCAGTACTTC
>TRBV19|.|TRBD1|TRBJ2-7
CASSTDAGTGGYEQYF
TGTGCCAGTAGTACGGACGCCGGGACAGGGGGCTACGAGCAGTACTTC
>TRBV29-1|.|TRBD1|TRBJ1-1
CSAEWDRGSAFF
TGCAGCGCCGAATGGGACAGGGGTTCGGCTTTCTTT
>TRBV5-5|.|TRBD1|TRBJ2-2
CASSLAWQGANTGELFF
TGTGCCAGCAGCTTGGCCTGGCAGGGGGCGAACACCGGGGAGCTGTTTTTT
>TRBV20-1|few|.|TRBJ2-5
CSALVPGYQETQYF
TGCAGTGCCCTAGTTCCGGGGTACCAAGAGACCCAGTACTTC
>TRBV29-1|.|TRBD2|TRBJ2-1
CSVNSGSPYNEQFF
TGCAGCGTTAATAGCGGGAGCCCCTACAATGAGCAGTTCTTC
>TRBV3-1|few|TRBD2|TRBJ2-2
CASRSAGVASGELFF
TGTGCCAGCAGATCGGCGGGAGTCGCGTCCGGGGAGCTGTTTTTT
>TRBV6-1|.|TRBD1|TRBJ2-7
CASSEGQGMDYEQYF
TGTGCCAGCAGTGAAGGACAGGGGATGGACTACGAGCAGTACTTC
>TRBV5-1|.|TRBD1|TRBJ2-2
CASSYRDRDTGELFF
TGCGCCAGCAGCTACCGGGACAGAGACACCGGGGAGCTGTTTTTT
>TRBV5-6|many|TRBD2|TRBJ2-1
CASTASGLGEQFF
TGTGCCAGCACTGCTAGCGGGCTAGGTGAGCAGTTCTTC
>TRBV20-1|.|TRBD1|TRBJ2-5
CSAYQPGTGPETQYF
TGCAGTGCCTACCAGCCGGGGACAGGGCCGGAGACCCAGTACTTC
>TRBV12-3/TRBV12-4|few|.|TRBJ1-1
CASRYLLAQAGTEAFF
TGTGCCAGCAGATACCTACTGGCTCAGGCGGGCACTGAAGCTTTCTTT
>TRBV30|.|TRBD2|TRBJ2-7
CAWSVAGGNEQYF
TGTGCCTGGAGTGTTGCGGGAGGGAACGAGCAGTACTTC
>TRBV6-1|few|TRBD2|TRBJ2-5
CASSASIAGTKETQYF
TGTGCCAGCAGTGCCTCCATAGCGGGAACAAAAGAGACCCAGTACTTC
>TRBV6-5|.|TRBD2|TRBJ2-3
CASSYVSSGRAPDTQYF
TGTGCCAGCAGTTACGTCTCTAGCGGGAGGGCCCCAGATACGCAGTATTTT
>TRBV20-1|.|.|TRBJ2-5
CSARDGGEGGETQYF
TGCAGTGCTAGAGATGGTGGGGAAGGTGGAGAGACCCAGTACTTC
>TRBV28|many|TRBD1|TRBJ1-5
CASSWLGQGVQPQHF
TGTGCCAGCAGTTGGCTCGGACAGGGGGTTCAGCCCCAGCATTTT
>TRBV5-1|few|.|TRBJ2-6
CASSLEGRSVNVLTF
TGCGCCAGCAGCTTGGAAGGGAGATCGGTCAACGTCCTGACTTTC
>TRBV19|.|.|TRBJ2-7
CASSIGVAESYEQYF
TGTGCCAGTAGTATTGGGGTAGCGGAATCCTACGAGCAGTACTTC
>TRBV7-2|few|TRBD1|TRBJ1-2
CASSQTRTGSGYTF
TGTGCCAGCAGCCAGACCCGGACAGGGAGTGGCTACACCTTC
>TRBV6-2/TRBV6-3|.|TRBD1|TRBJ2-1
CASRTMGQGGEQFF
TGTGCCAGCAGAACCATGGGACAGGGAGGTGAGCAGTTCTTC
>TRBV28|few|.|TRBJ1-3
CASSVAGGNTIYF
TGTGCCAGCAGTGTGGCCGGGGGAAACACCATATATTTT
>TRBV7-2|.|TRBD2|TRBJ2-1
CASSLVAGSGNEQFF
TGTGCCAGCAGCTTAGTAGCGGGGTCGGGGAATGAGCAGTTCTTC
>TRBV11-1|.|.|TRBJ2-2
CASSSGRTGELFF
TGTGCCAGCAGTTCTGGGCGCACCGGGGAGCTGTTTTTT
>TRBV10-3|.|.|TRBJ1-5
CAISRDSNQPQHF
TGTGCCATCAGCAGGGATAGCAATCAGCCCCAGCATTTT
>TRBV5-1|.|TRBD2|TRBJ2-3
CATSASGDTDTQYF
TGCGCCACCTCGGCTAGCGGGGACACAGATACGCAGTATTTT
>TRBV4-2|many|TRBD1|TRBJ2-3
CASSHQDRPGDTQYF
TGTGCCAGCAGCCATCAGGACAGGCCGGGAGATACGCAGTATTTT
>TRBV10-3|few|TRBD1|TRBJ2-2
CAISDVTGGNTGELFF
TGTGCCATCAGTGACGTGACAGGGGGGAACACCGGGGAGCTGTTTTTT
>TRBV18|many|.|TRBJ2-1
CASSPRRLNYNEQFF
TGTGCCAGCTCACCCCGCCGACTGAACTACAATGAGCAGTTCTTC
>TRBV7-2|few|.|TRBJ2-2
CASSPLRRENTGELFF
TGTGCCAGCAGCCCCCTCCGGAGGGAGAACACCGGGGAGCTGTTTTTT
>TRBV20-1|.|TRBD1|TRBJ2-7
CSAKGQDLYEQYF
TGCAGTGCTAAAGGACAGGATCTCTACGAGCAGTACTTC
>TRBV5-1|few|TRBD1|TRBJ2-5
CASSKGQGKETQYF
TGCGCCAGCAGCAAGGGACAGGGGAAAGAGACCCAGTACTTC
>TRBV15|.|TRBD2|TRBJ2-1
CATSRGPAGGYNEQFF
TGTGCCACCAGCAGAGGTCCAGCGGGAGGGTACAATGAGCAGTTCTTC
>TRBV6-1|few|.|TRBJ2-3
CASSESIAASTDTQYF
TGTGCCAGCAGTGAAAGCATAGCGGCTAGCACAGATACGCAGTATTTT
>TRBV11-2|many|.|TRBJ2-5
CASSLGFGGSETQYF
TGTGCCAGCAGCTTAGGTTTTGGCGGGTCGGAGACCCAGTACTTC
>TRBV20-1|few|TRBD1|TRBJ2-4
CSAPGGLGKNIQYF
TGCAGTGCGCCAGGGGGTTTGGGCAAAAACATTCAGTACTTC